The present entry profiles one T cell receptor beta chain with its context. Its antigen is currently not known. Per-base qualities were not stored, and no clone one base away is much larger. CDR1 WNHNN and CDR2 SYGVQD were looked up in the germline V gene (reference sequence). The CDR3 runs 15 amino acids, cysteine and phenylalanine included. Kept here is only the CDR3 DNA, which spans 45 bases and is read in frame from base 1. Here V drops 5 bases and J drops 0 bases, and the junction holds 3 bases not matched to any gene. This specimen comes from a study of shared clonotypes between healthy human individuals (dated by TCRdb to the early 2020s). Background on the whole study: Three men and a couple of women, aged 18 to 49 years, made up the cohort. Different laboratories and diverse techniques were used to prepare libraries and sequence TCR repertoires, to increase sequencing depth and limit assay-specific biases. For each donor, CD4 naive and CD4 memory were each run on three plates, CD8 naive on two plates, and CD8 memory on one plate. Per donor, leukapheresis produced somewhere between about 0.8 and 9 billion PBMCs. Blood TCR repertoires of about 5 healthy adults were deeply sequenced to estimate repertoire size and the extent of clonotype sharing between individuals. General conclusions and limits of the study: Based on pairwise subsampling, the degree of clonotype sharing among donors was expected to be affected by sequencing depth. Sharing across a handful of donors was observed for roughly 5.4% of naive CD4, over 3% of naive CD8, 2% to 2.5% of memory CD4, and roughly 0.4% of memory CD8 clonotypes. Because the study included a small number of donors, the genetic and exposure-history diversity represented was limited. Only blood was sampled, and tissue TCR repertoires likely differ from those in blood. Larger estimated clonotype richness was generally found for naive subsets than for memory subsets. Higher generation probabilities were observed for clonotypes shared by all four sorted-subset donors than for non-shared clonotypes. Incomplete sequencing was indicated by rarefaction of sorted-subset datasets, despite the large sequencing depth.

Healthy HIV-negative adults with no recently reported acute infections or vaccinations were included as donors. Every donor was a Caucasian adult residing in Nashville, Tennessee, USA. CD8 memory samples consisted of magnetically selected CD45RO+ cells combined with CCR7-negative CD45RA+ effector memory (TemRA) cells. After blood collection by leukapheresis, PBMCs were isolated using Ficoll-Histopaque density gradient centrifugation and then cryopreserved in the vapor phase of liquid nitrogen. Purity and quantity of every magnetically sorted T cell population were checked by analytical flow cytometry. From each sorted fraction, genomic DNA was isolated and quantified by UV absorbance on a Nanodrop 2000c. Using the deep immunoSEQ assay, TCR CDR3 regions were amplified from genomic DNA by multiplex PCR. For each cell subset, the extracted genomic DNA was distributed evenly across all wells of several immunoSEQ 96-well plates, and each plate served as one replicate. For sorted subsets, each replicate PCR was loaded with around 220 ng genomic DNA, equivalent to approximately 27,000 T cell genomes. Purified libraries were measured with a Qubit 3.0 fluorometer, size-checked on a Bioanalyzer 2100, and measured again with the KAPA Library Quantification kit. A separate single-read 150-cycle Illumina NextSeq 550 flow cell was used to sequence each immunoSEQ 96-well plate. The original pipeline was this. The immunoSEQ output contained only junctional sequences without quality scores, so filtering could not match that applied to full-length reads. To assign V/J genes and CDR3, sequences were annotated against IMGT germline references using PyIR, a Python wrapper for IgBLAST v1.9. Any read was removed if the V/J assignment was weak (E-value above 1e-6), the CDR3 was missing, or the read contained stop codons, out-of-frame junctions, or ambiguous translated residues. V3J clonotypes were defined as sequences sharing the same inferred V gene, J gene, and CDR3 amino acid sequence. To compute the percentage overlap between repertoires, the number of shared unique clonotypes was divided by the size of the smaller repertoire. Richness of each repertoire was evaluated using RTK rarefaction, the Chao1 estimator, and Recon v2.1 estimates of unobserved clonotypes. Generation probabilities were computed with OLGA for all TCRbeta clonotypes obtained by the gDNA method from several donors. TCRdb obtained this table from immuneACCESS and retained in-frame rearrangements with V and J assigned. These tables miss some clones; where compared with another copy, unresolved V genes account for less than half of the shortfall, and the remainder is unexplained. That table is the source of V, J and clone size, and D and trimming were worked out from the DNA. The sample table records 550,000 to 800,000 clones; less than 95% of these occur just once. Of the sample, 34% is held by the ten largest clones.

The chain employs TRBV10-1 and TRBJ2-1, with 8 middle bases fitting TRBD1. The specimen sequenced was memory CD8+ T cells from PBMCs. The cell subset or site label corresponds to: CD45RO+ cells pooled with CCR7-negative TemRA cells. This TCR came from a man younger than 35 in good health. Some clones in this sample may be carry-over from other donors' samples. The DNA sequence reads TGCGCCAGCAGTTTGGACAGGGCCTCCTACAATGAGCAGTTCTTC. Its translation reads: CASSLDRASYNEQFF.